The 7 T cell receptor gamma chains presented below share a single source sample, sequenced in a study of Vδ1+ human thymocytes. Notes on the study in general: Thymic TRG and TRD repertoires appeared highly polyclonal, with Gaussian CDR3 length distributions.

These receptors' antigens are unknown. Extracted RNA was reverse transcribed into cDNA. CDR3 amplicons came from multiplex PCR with pooled V-gene forward and constant-region reverse primers. TCRdb reran clone calling via CATT on the multiplex PCR reads. The sample contains about 36,000 gamma-chain clones, roughly 21% of which appear only once. Material for sequencing was Vdelta1+ gamma-delta thymocytes from the thymus. Described subset: FACS-sorted CD3+ TCRalphabeta- TCRVdelta1+ TCRVdelta2- thymocytes. Receptors originate from a girl in the first two years of life who had congenital heart surgery.

Worth noting for this clone: A much larger clonotype is one base distant, so this may be a read error. The chain couples TRGV2 to TRGJP2. The CDR3 is made up of 14 amino acids. After removal of 0 bases from V and 7 bases from J, the junction contained 5 bases not matched to a gene. CDR1 and CDR2 (germline): EGSNGY, YDSYNSKV. The CDR3 reads CATWDGPDDWIKTF. DNA of the CDR3: TGTGCCACCTGGGACGGGCCCGATGATTGGATCAAGACGTTT.

This clone is termed medium-sized. Other DNA sequences from this sample encode an identical CDR3 as well. The rearrangement uses TRGV4 and TRGJ1 or TRGJ2. J lost 6 bases, V lost 0 bases, and 5 bases had no gene match. Germline V gene data show CDR1 as EGSTGY and CDR2 as YDSYTSSV. The CDR3 has 13 residues. The CDR3 loop is CATWDGLGYKKLF. The CDR3 nucleotides are TGTGCCACCTGGGATGGGCTGGGTTATAAGAAACTCTTT.

With regard to this clone: A much larger clone lies one base from this, so it may be a read error. This same CDR3 is encoded by further DNA sequences in the sample. The V gene is TRGV2, the J gene TRGJ1 or TRGJ2. Germline assignment: CDR1 EGSNGY and CDR2 YDSYNSKV. J gave up 3 bases and V 2 bases, and 4 bases lay outside the gene matches. The CDR3 totals 13 residues. The DNA for the CDR3 is TGTGCCACCTGGGACGCATTTTATTATAAGAAACTCTTT. As protein: CATWDAFYYKKLF.

About this clone itself: The same CDR3 can be traced to other DNA sequences in this sample. The chain is built from TRGV2 and TRGJ1 or TRGJ2. The CDR3 has 14 residues. V shed 1 base, J shed 3 bases, and the junction held 6 bases outside the gene matches. The germline V gene has CDR1 EGSNGY and CDR2 YDSYNSKV. The CDR3: CATWDGRTYYKKLF. For the CDR3, the DNA is TGTGCCACCTGGGACGGAAGAACTTATTATAAGAAACTCTTT.

The chain carries TRGV4 and TRGJ1 or TRGJ2. The CDR3 runs to 13 residues. The germline V gene encodes CDR1 EGSTGY and CDR2 YDSYTSSV. V was pared by 6 bases and J by 6 bases, with 11 bases of the junction left unmatched. DNA of the CDR3: TGTGCCACCTGGCCTCTCCCGGCTTATAAGAAACTCTTT. Translated, it gives CATWPLPAYKKLF.

The rearrangement uses TRGV2 and TRGJP2. The CDR3 extends over 16 amino acids. The V gene end was trimmed by 3 bases and the J gene end by 3 bases; junction bases not matched to a gene: 10. Per the germline V gene, CDR1 is EGSNGY and CDR2 is YDSYNSKV. The CDR3 nucleotides are TGTGCCACCTGGGACAGGCCATTCGGTAGTGATTGGATCAAGACGTTT. It codes for CATWDRPFGSDWIKTF.

V and J are TRGV3 and TRGJ1 or TRGJ2. CDR1 is VTNTFY and CDR2 is YDVSTARD in the germline V gene (reference sequence). CDR3 length: 15 residues. J gave up 4 bases and V 0 bases, and 9 bases lay outside the gene matches. CDR3 amino acids: CATWDRPRRYYKKLF. The CDR3 bases are TGTGCCACCTGGGACAGGCCAAGGAGATATTATAAGAAACTCTTT.